This section outlines one TCR beta chain sequence together with its context. The antigen remains undetermined. The sample originates from a study of vaccination and CD4 T cells after COVID-19. Treatment: approximately 10-day PBMC culture with coronavirus spike peptide pools or control peptides (ViraFEST assay). CD4+ T cells that had been cultured provided DNA sequenced with the Oncomine TCR Beta short-read assay. Using its own MiXCR run on the PCR reads, TCRdb lists one record per CDR3 protein. The sample comprises 9,500 to 15,000 distinct CDR3 sequences, around 61% of which are singletons, and around 13% rests with the top ten. The CDR3 runs to 19 residues. CDR1 and CDR2 from the germline V gene are MDHEN and SYDVKM. After removal of 4 bases from V and 6 bases from J, the junction contained 11 bases not matched to a gene.

The sequenced sample was CD4+ T cells from blood, cultured in vitro. The receptor comes from a human donor who had recovered from COVID-19. The chain recombines TRBV28 with TRBJ2-2; the match to TRBD2 covers 16 bases. The CDR3 sequence: CASSSLGTSGRAVAGELFF. CDR3 nucleotide sequence: TGTGCCAGCAGTTCCCTCGGGACTAGCGGGAGGGCCGTTGCCGGGGAGCTGTTTTTT.